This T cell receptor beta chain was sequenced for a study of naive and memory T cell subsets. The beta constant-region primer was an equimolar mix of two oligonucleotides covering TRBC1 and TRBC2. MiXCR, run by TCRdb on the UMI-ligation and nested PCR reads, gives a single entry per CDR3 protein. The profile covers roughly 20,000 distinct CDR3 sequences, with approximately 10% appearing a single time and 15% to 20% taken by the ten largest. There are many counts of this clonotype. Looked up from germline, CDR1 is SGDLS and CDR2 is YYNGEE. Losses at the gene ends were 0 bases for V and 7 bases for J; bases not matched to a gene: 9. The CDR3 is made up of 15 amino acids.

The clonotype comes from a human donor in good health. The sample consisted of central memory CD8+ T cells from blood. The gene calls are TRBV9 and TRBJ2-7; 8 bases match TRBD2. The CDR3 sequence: CASSVEGTRAGEQYF. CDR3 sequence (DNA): TGTGCCAGCAGCGTAGAAGGGACTAGAGCGGGGGAGCAGTACTTC.